This T cell receptor beta chain was captured in a study of CD8+ T cells in alopecia areata. Study conclusions and caveats: Elevated clonality characterized lesional scalp relative to normal scalp, particularly in alopecia totalis/universalis. During tofacitinib treatment, many expanded lesional clones remained in scalp and blood.

This CDR3 comprises 12 residues. Germline CDR1 and CDR2: SQVTM and ANQGSEA. V was clipped by 6 bases and J by 3 bases; unmatched bases: 2. Treatment meaning: oral pan-JAK inhibitor, 5-10 mg twice daily. Remarks on this clone: Its antigen is not identified. The sample carries other DNA sequences with the same CDR3.

Extraction of RNA preceded its reverse transcription into cDNA, which served as the sequencing template. Assay: immunoSEQ multiplex PCR; the TCRdb copy retains only in-frame clones and omits some. The repertoire holds some 200,000 clones, with roughly 60% as singletons. The chain links TRBV29-1 to TRBJ1-2; 9 bases fit TRBD1. The input for sequencing was CD4+ T cells sorted from blood, taken at week 24, from a patient treated with tofacitinib. The sequence came from a human donor with alopecia areata. The CDR3 DNA reads TGCAGCGTCAGACAGGGGGACTATGGCTACACCTTC. Amino acid sequence: CSVRQGDYGYTF.